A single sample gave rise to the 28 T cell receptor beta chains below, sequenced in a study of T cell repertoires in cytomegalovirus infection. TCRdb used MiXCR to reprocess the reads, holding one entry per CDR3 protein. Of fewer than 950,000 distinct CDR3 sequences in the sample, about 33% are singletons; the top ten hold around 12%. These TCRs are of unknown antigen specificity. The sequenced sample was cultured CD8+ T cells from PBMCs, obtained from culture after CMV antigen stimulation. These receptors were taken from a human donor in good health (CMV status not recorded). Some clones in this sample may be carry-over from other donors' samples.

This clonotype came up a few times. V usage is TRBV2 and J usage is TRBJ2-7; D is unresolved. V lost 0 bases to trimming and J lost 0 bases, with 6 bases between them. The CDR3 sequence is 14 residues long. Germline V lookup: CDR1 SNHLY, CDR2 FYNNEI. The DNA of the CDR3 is TGTGCCAGCAGTGAAGCTGCGGACTCCTACGAGCAGTACTTC. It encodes CASSEAADSYEQYF.

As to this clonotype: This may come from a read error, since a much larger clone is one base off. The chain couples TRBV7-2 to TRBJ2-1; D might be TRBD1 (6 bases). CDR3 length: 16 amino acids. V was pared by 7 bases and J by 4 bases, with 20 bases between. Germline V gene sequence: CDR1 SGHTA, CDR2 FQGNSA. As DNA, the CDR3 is TGTGCCAGCACACTGCGGGCCGGGACATGGTACAATGAGCAGTTCTTC. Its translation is CASTLRAGTWYNEQFF.

CDR3 DNA sequence: TGCGCCAGCAGCCAGGGAAGTCCGGCGTACAATGAGCAGTTCTTC. It specifies CASSQGSPAYNEQFF. J is TRBJ2-1 and V is TRBV4-1, with unresolved D. V was clipped by 3 bases and J by 4 bases, with 13 bases between them. CDR1 is MGHRA and CDR2 is YSYEKL in the germline V gene. The CDR3 totals 15 residues.

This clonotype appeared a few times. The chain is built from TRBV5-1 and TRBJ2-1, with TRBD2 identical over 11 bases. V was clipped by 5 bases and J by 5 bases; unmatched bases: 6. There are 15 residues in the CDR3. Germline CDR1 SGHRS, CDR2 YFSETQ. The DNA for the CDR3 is TGCGCCAGCAGGGAACCGGGACTAGCGGACAATGAGCAGTTCTTC. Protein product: CASREPGLADNEQFF.

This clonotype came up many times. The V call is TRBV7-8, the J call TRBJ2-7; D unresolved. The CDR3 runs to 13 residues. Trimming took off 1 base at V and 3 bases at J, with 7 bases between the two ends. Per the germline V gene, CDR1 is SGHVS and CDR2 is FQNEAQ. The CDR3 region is CASSLEVLYEQYF. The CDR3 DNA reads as TGTGCCAGCAGCTTAGAGGTGCTCTACGAGCAGTACTTC.

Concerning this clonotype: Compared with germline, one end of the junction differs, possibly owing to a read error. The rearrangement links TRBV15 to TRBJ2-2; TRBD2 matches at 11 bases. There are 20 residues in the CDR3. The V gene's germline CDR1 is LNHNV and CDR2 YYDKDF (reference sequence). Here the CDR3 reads CTTSRDRSLAGGSNTGELFF. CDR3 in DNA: TGTACCACCAGCAGAGATCGTTCGCTAGCGGGGGGATCGAACACCGGGGAGCTGTTTTTT.

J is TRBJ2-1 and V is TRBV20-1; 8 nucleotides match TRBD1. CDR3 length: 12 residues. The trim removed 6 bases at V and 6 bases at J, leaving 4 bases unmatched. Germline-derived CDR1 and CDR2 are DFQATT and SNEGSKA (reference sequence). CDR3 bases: TGCAGTGCATCCGACAGGGGCAATGAGCAGTTCTTC. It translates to CSASDRGNEQFF.

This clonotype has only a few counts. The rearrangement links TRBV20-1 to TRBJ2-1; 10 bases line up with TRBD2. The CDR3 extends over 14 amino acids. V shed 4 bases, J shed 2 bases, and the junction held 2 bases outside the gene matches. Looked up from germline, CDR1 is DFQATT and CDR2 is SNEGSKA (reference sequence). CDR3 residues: CSATLAGAYNEQFF. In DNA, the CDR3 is TGCAGTGCTACTCTAGCGGGGGCCTACAATGAGCAGTTCTTC.

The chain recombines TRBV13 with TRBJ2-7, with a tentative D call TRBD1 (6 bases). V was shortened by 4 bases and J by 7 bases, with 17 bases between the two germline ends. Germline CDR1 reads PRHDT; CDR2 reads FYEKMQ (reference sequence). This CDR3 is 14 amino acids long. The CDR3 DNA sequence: TGTGCCAGCAGCTCGCCTAACAGGGTCGGAGAGCAGTACTTC. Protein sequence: CASSSPNRVGEQYF.

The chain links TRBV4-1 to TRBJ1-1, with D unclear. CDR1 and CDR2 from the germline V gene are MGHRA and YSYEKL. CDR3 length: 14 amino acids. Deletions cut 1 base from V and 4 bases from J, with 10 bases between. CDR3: CASSQGPASTEAFF. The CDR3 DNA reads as TGCGCCAGCAGCCAAGGTCCCGCATCCACTGAAGCTTTCTTT.

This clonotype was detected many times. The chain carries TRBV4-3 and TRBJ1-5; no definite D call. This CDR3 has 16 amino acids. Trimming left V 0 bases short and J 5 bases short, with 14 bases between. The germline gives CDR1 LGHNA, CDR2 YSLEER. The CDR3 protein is CASSQDNVRSYQPQHF. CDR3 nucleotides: TGCGCCAGCAGCCAAGATAACGTCAGGTCATATCAGCCCCAGCATTTT.

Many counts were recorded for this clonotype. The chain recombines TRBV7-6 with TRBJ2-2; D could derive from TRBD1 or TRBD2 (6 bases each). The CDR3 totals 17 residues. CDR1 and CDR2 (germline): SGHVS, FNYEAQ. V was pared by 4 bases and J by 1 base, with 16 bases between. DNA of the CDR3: TGTGCCAGCAGCTACCCCGGTAGGGGGGAGAACACCGGGGAGCTGTTTTTT. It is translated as CASSYPGRGENTGELFF.

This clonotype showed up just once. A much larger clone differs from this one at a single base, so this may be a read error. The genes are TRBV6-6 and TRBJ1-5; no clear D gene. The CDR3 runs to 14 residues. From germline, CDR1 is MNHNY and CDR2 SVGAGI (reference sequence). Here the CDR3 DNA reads TGTGCCAGCATCGGAGGGAGAGGCGATCAGTCCCAGCATTTT. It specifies CASIGGRGDQSQHF.

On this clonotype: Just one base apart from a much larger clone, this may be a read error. This CDR3 reads CASSTGGSGNTIYF. CDR3 nucleotide sequence: TGTGCCAGCAGCACCGGGGGTTCTGGAAACACCATATATTTT. The chain joins TRBV7-8 to TRBJ1-3, with TRBD1 as a possible D gene (5 bases). CDR3 length: 14 residues. V lost 5 bases and J 1 base, leaving 9 bases between the germline ends. Looked up from germline, CDR1 is SGHVS and CDR2 is FQNEAQ.

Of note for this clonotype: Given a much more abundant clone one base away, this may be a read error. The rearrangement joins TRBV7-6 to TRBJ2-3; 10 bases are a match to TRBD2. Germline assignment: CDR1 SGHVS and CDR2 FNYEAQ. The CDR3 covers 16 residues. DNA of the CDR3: TGTGCCAGCAGCTCCCCAGCGGGGGGGCCGGAAGATAAGCAGTATTTT. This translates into CASSSPAGGPEDKQYF.

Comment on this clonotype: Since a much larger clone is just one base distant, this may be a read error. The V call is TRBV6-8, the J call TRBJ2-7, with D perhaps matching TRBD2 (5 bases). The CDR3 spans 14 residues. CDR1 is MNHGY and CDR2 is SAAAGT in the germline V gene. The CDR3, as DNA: TGTGTCAGTACCCCGAGGGCGGACTCCTACGAGCAGTACTTC. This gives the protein CVSTPRADSYEQYF.

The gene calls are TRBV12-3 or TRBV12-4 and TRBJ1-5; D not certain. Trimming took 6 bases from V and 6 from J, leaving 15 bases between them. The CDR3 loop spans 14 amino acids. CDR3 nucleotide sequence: TGTGCCAGCAGCATGTGGGGTTCTGGTCAGCCCCAGCATTTT. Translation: CASSMWGSGQPQHF.

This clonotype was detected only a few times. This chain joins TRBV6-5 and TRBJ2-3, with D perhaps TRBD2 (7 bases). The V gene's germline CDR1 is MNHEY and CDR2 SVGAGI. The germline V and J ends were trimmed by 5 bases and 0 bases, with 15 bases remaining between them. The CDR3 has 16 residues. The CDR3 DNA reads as TGTGCCAGCAGTCTAGGCGGGGGCCAGAGCACAGATACGCAGTATTTT. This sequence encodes CASSLGGGQSTDTQYF.

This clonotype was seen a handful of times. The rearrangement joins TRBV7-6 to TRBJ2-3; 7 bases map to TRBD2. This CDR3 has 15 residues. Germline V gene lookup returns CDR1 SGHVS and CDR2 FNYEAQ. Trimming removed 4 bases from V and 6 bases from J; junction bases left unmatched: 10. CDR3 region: CASSSELARADTQYF. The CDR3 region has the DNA TGTGCCAGCAGCTCCGAACTAGCGCGGGCGGATACGCAGTATTTT.

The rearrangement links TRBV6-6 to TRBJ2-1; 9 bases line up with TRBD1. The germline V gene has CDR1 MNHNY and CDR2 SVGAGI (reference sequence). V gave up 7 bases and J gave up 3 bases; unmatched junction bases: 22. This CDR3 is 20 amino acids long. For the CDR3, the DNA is TGTGCCAGCAATGAAATCGGACAGGGGACCTCCCAGATTCTCTACAATGAGCAGTTCTTC. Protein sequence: CASNEIGQGTSQILYNEQFF.

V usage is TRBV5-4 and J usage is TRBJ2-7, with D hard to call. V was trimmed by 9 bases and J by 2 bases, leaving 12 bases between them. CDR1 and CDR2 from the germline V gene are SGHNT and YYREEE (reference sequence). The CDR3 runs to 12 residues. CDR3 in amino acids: CANMSDTYEQYV. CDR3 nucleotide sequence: TGTGCCAACATGAGCGATACCTACGAGCAGTACGTC.

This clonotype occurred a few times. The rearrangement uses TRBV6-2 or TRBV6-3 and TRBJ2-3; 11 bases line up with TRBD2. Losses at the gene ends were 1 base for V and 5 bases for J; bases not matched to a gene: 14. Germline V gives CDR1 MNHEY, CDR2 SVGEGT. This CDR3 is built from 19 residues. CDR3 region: CASSYFELAGALQGDTQYF. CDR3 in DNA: TGTGCCAGCAGTTACTTCGAACTAGCGGGGGCCCTACAGGGAGATACGCAGTATTTT.

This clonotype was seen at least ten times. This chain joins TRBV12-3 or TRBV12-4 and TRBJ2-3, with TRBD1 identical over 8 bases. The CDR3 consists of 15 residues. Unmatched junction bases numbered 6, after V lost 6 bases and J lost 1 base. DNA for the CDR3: TGTGCCAGCAGGGATGGACAGGGCGGCACAGATACGCAGTATTTT. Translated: CASRDGQGGTDTQYF.

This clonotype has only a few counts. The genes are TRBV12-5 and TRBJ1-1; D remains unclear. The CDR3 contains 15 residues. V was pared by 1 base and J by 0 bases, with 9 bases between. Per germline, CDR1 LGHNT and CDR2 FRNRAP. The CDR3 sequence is CASGLGRLLNTEAFF. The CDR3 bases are TGTGCTAGTGGTTTGGGACGGCTGCTGAACACTGAAGCTTTCTTT.

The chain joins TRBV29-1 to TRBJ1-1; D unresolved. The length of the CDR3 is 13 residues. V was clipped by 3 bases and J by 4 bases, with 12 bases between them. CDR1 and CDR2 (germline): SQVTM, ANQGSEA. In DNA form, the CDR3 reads TGCAGCGTTGAGAGTCGCGATGGCACTGAAGCTTTCTTT. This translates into CSVESRDGTEAFF.

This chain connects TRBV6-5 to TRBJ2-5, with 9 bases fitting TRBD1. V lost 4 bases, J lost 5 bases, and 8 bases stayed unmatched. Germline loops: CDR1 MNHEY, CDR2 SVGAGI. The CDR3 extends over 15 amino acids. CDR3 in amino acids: CASSSWTGAGETQYF. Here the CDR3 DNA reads TGTGCCAGCAGTTCCTGGACAGGGGCAGGGGAGACCCAGTACTTC.

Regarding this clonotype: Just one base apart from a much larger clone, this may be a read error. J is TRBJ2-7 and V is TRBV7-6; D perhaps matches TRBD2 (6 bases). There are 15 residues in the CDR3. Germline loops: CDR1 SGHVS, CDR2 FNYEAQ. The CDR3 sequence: CASCWADGAGYEQYF. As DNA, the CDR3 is TGTGCTAGCTGTTGGGCGGACGGGGCGGGGTACGAGCAGTACTTC.

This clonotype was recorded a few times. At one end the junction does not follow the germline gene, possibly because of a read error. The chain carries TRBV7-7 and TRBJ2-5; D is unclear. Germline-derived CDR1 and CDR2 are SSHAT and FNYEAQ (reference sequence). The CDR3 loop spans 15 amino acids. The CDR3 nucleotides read TGTGCTAGCAGCTTAAGGGTTTCGGGCCAAGAGACCCAGTACTTC. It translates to CASSLRVSGQETQYF.